One T cell receptor (beta chain) is described in this entry. The sample is drawn from a study of cytomegalovirus exposure and HLA in healthy donors. The PCR was carried out with 60 Vbeta primers and 13 Jbeta primers. Profiled with immunoSEQ multiplex PCR; TCRdb holds only in-frame clones, not every one. This sample has 90,000 to 100,000 clones, with about 76% found just once. Per germline, CDR1 SEHNR and CDR2 FQNEAQ (reference sequence). The CDR3 consists of 18 residues. J gave up 5 bases and V 4 bases, and 16 bases lay outside the gene matches. This chain links TRBV7-9 with TRBJ1-2; 10 nucleotides agree with TRBD1. This clonotype was obtained from a man aged 40-50 years in good health and CMV-seropositive. Source material: PBMCs. This CDR3 is CASSSSAGTGEVGYGYTF. The CDR3, as DNA: TGTGCCAGCAGCTCGTCCGCCGGGACAGGGGAAGTGGGGTATGGCTACACCTTC. Supplemented by reference TRBV7-9 and TRBJ1-2, the full variable domain reads DTGVSQNPRHKITKRGQNVTFRCDPISEHNRLYWYRQTLGQGPEFLTYFQNEAQLEKSRLLSDRFSAERPKGSFSTLEIQRTEQGDSAMYLCASSSSAGTGEVGYGYTFGSGTRLTVV.